The next 7 T cell receptor beta chains were all read from a single sample in a study of blood T cell repertoires in COVID-19. Profiled with immunoSEQ multiplex PCR; TCRdb holds only in-frame clones, not every one. The sample yields approximately 290,000 clones, more than 65% seen once. Source material: peripheral blood. The receptors were sampled from a person between 70 and 80 years old with COVID-19, enrolled during active disease.

The chain recombines TRBV18 with TRBJ2-1; 12 bases agree with TRBD2. J gave up 6 bases and V 6 bases, and 12 bases lay outside the gene matches. Germline V CDR1 and CDR2: KGHSH, LQKENI. This CDR3 is built from 17 residues. CDR3 residues: CASSPRLAGEVSNEQFF. CDR3 nucleotides: TGTGCCAGCTCCCCAAGACTAGCGGGAGAAGTCTCCAATGAGCAGTTCTTC. The full variable domain, rest sourced from reference TRBV18 and TRBJ2-1, is NAGVMQNPRHLVRRRGQEARLRCSPMKGHSHVYWYRQLPEEGLKFMVYLQKENIIDESGMPKERFSAEFPKEGPSILRIQQVVRGDSAAYFCASSPRLAGEVSNEQFFGPGTRLTVL.

This chain links TRBV6-2 or TRBV6-3 with TRBJ2-1; 11 bases are a match to TRBD2. This CDR3 is 17 amino acids long. V gave up 4 bases and J gave up 6 bases; unmatched junction bases: 11. Germline-derived CDR1 and CDR2 are MNHEY and SVGEGT. CDR3: CASSSGLAEVWGNEQFF. In DNA, the CDR3 is TGTGCCAGCAGTTCGGGACTAGCGGAGGTGTGGGGCAATGAGCAGTTCTTC.

The CDR3 DNA reads as TGTGCCAGCAGCGCCCGGGACAGGGTATTTGCTAACTATGGCTACACCTTC. Translation gives CASSARDRVFANYGYTF. The chain combines TRBV7-2 with TRBJ1-2, with TRBD1 matching over 9 bases. V was pared by 5 bases and J by 0 bases, with 10 bases of the junction left unmatched. The germline V gene encodes CDR1 SGHTA and CDR2 FQGNSA. This CDR3 has 17 amino acids. Together with reference TRBV7-2 and TRBJ1-2, the CDR3 gives the full variable domain: GAGVSQSPSNKVTEKGKDVELRCDPISGHTALYWYRQSLGQGLEFLIYFQGNSAPDKSGLPSDRFSAERTGGSVSTLTIQRTQQEDSAVYLCASSARDRVFANYGYTFGSGTRLTVV.

This clone was found once. This rearrangement joins TRBV4-1 to TRBJ2-2; 9 nucleotides line up with TRBD2. The germline gives CDR1 MGHRA, CDR2 YSYEKL. The CDR3 totals 15 residues. The V segment lost 3 bases and the J segment 4 bases; nucleotides outside the gene matches: 3. CDR3 loop: CASSQGGGATGELFF. CDR3 nucleotides: TGCGCCAGCAGCCAGGGCGGGGGGGCCACCGGGGAGCTGTTTTTT.

This clone was seen a single time. The chain employs TRBV6-2 or TRBV6-3 and TRBJ2-1; a possible D gene is TRBD1 (6 bases). The CDR3 has 14 residues. CDR1 and CDR2 (germline): MNHEY, SVGEGT. The V and J ends lost 1 base and 7 bases respectively, with 11 bases between them. In DNA, the CDR3 is TGTGCCAGCAGTTACTTGGGGGCAACGAATGAGCAGTTCTTC. Translated: CASSYLGATNEQFF.

This clone was seen only once. The rearrangement uses TRBV6-2 or TRBV6-3 and TRBJ2-5, with 10 bases fitting TRBD2. The junction had 8 bases not matched to a gene; V was cut back by 2 bases and J by 5 bases. Germline CDR1 MNHEY, CDR2 SVGEGT. There are 16 residues in the CDR3. The DNA of the CDR3 is TGTGCCAGCAGTTACCCACAGCGGGGGGGCCAGGAGACCCAGTACTTC. This translates into CASSYPQRGGQETQYF.

Turning to this clone: The missing conserved phenylalanine or tryptophan at the end of this CDR3 makes a read error likely. Because the CDR3's place on the DNA is in doubt, the DNA is left out and the CDR3 is given as listed by TCRdb. The V call is TRBV6-2 or TRBV6-3, the J call TRBJ2-7; TRBD2 is the table's D call, not checked against the DNA. Looked up from germline, CDR1 is MNHEY and CDR2 is SVGEGT. The CDR3 numbers 12 amino acids, ends counted. The CDR3: CASSERGLAFQL.